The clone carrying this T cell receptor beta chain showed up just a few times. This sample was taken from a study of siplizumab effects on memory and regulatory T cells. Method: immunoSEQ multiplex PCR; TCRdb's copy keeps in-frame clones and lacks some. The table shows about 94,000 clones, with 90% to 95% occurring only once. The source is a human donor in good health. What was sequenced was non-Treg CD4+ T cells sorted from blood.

The CDR3 coding sequence is TGTGCCAGCAGGAACGACAGGGCCGGTCAGCCCCAGCATTTT. Its protein is CASRNDRAGQPQHF. This chain connects TRBV6-1 to TRBJ1-5; the match to TRBD1 covers 7 bases. Germline V gene lookup returns CDR1 MNHNS and CDR2 SASEGT. J was trimmed by 6 bases and V by 6 bases; bases with no gene match: 8. CDR3 length equals 14 residues.